This TCR beta chain was identified in a study of long-term antiretroviral therapy in people with HIV. Study conclusions and caveats: Someone took the blood between 2004 and 2017, maybe while older ART regimens were in use.

immunoSEQ v3.0 was run at survey level. Libraries were prepared by immunoSEQ multiplex PCR; TCRdb keeps only in-frame clonotypes and omits some of them. Seen here are around 40,000 clones, approximately 86% observed once, and the top ten hold approximately 5.3%. In the case of this clone: Its antigen is unidentified.

Germline V gene data show CDR1 as GTSNPN and CDR2 as SVGIG (reference sequence). The CDR3 loop spans 14 amino acids. V lost 2 bases and J lost 0, with 10 bases in between. The chain joins TRBV30 to TRBJ1-1; maybe TRBD1 (5 bases). The receptor was derived from a woman in her forties or fifties with HIV. The source was unsorted PBMCs, collected 0.1 years before starting antiretroviral therapy. The CDR3 nucleotides read TGTGCCTGGAGTCCCGGGGCGATGAACACTGAAGCTTTCTTT. This codes for CAWSPGAMNTEAFF. The variable domain in full, with the rest retrieved from reference TRBV30 and TRBJ1-1, is SQTIHQWPATLVQPVGSPLSLECTVEGTSNPNLYWYRQAAGRGLQLLFYSVGIGQISSEVPQNLSASRPQDRQFILSSKKLLLSDSGFYLCAWSPGAMNTEAFFGQGTRLTVV.